A single sample gave rise to the 29 T cell receptor beta chains below, sequenced in a study of cytomegalovirus exposure and HLA in healthy donors. Researchers ran the PCR with 60 Vbeta and 13 Jbeta primers. Assay: immunoSEQ multiplex PCR; the TCRdb copy retains only in-frame clones and omits some. The top ten clones hold around 4.3% of a sample with about 200,000 clones, around 80% of them seen once. The sample was PBMCs. The receptors stem from a woman in her twenties or thirties in good health and CMV-seropositive.

The V and J genes are TRBV7-2 and TRBJ1-2, with D possibly being TRBD1 (5 bases). V dropped 5 bases and J dropped 5 bases, with 12 bases sitting between them. This CDR3 has 13 residues. CDR1 SGHTA and CDR2 FQGNSA come from the germline V gene. CDR3 bases: TGTGCCAGCAGCCCCAGACAGCGATATGGCTACACCTTC. This gives the protein CASSPRQRYGYTF.

The chain employs TRBV5-4 and TRBJ2-7; TRBD1 agrees at 8 bases. The CDR3 runs to 14 residues. The V and J ends lost 3 bases and 5 bases, in that order; junction bases with no gene match: 7. CDR1 is SGHNT and CDR2 is YYREEE in the germline V gene (reference sequence). The CDR3 here is CASSSRGRNHEQYF. The CDR3 DNA follows: TGTGCCAGCAGCTCCAGGGGGCGGAATCACGAGCAGTACTTC.

The chain is built from TRBV4-1 and TRBJ1-1; 9 bases agree with TRBD1. Per the germline V gene, CDR1 is MGHRA and CDR2 is YSYEKL. CDR3 length: 14 residues. The V gene end was trimmed by 3 bases and the J gene end by 5 bases; junction bases not matched to a gene: 4. CDR3 region: CASSHLDRGTEAFF. The CDR3 DNA follows: TGCGCCAGCAGCCACCTGGACAGGGGAACTGAAGCTTTCTTT.

Written as DNA, the CDR3 is TGTGCCAGTAGTACCCCCCGGCTAGCGGGGCAAGAGACCCAGTACTTC. This gives the protein CASSTPRLAGQETQYF. V and J are TRBV19 and TRBJ2-5; 9 positions match TRBD2. Germline assignment: CDR1 LNHDA and CDR2 SQIVND (reference sequence). V was pared by 4 bases and J by 2 bases, with 8 bases of the junction left unmatched. This CDR3 is built from 16 residues.

This chain joins TRBV2 and TRBJ1-6; no clear D. Per the germline V gene, CDR1 is SNHLY and CDR2 is FYNNEI. V lost 0 bases, J lost 1 base, and 7 bases lay in between. There are 16 residues in the CDR3. The CDR3 loop reads CASSEAVASYNSPLHF. CDR3 in DNA: TGTGCCAGCAGTGAAGCCGTCGCGTCCTATAATTCACCCCTCCACTTT.

The chain carries TRBV7-8 and TRBJ2-5; D may be TRBD2 (6 bases). CDR1 is SGHVS and CDR2 is FQNEAQ in the germline V gene. Deletions cut 4 bases from V and 5 bases from J, with 20 bases between. CDR3 size: 16 residues. CDR3 region: CASSSLLAKGGETQYF. The CDR3 DNA sequence: TGTGCCAGCAGCTCCCTCCTAGCGAAGGGTGGTGAGACCCAGTACTTC.

CDR3 sequence: CASSGLAPREGGELFF. In DNA, the CDR3 is TGTGCCAGCAGTGGACTAGCCCCCAGAGAGGGCGGGGAGCTGTTTTTT. This chain joins TRBV2 and TRBJ2-2, with 7 positions matching TRBD2. Germline CDR1 and CDR2: SNHLY and FYNNEI. The CDR3 length is 16 residues. V dropped 4 bases and J dropped 7; count of bases not matched to a gene: 12. The full variable domain, its missing parts supplied by reference TRBV2 and TRBJ2-2, is EPEVTQTPSHQVTQMGQEVILRCVPISNHLYFYWYRQILGQKVEFLVSFYNNEISEKSEIFDDQFSVERPDGSNFTLKIRSTKLEDSAMYFCASSGLAPREGGELFFGEGSRLTVL.

The chain has TRBV9 and TRBJ1-5; D perhaps matches TRBD1 (5 bases). This CDR3 is built from 14 residues. Germline V lookup: CDR1 SGDLS, CDR2 YYNGEE. V was pared by 4 bases and J by 3 bases, with 11 bases between. Here the CDR3 reads CASSPRGANQPQHF. The CDR3 nucleotides are TGTGCCAGCAGCCCCCGCGGGGCCAATCAGCCCCAGCATTTT.

The chain combines TRBV10-3 with TRBJ2-7, with TRBD2 as a possible D gene (5 bases). V dropped 3 bases and J dropped 0 bases, with 9 bases sitting between them. Germline assignment: CDR1 ENHRY and CDR2 SYGVKD. The CDR3 totals 14 residues. CDR3 in amino acids: CAISEIGSSYEQYF. As DNA, the CDR3 is TGTGCCATCAGTGAAATAGGGAGCTCCTACGAGCAGTACTTC.

The chain carries TRBV9 and TRBJ2-6; 8 bases are shared with TRBD1. V dropped 3 bases and J dropped 0; count of bases not matched to a gene: 5. The CDR3 runs 17 residues. Germline loops: CDR1 SGDLS, CDR2 YYNGEE. The CDR3 region is CASSAGQAHSGANVLTF. The CDR3 region has the DNA TGTGCCAGCAGCGCGGGACAGGCGCACTCTGGGGCCAACGTCCTGACTTTC.

The CDR3 coding sequence is TGTGCCAGCAGCGCGGACAGGGCGGACGAGCAGTACTTC. Translating it yields CASSADRADEQYF. The chain carries TRBV9 and TRBJ2-7, with 8 bases matching TRBD1. CDR3 size: 13 residues. V gave up 3 bases and J gave up 5 bases; unmatched junction bases: 4. CDR1 and CDR2 (germline): SGDLS, YYNGEE.

This chain connects TRBV4-1 to TRBJ2-1, with 10 bases lining up with TRBD2. The V segment lost 1 base and the J segment 10 bases; nucleotides outside the gene matches: 7. The V gene's germline CDR1 is MGHRA and CDR2 YSYEKL. This CDR3 comprises 15 residues. CDR3 bases: TGCGCCAGCAGCCAAGTCGGTCTAGCGGGAGCCGAGCAGTTCTTC. It yields the protein CASSQVGLAGAEQFF.

V usage is TRBV4-1 and J usage is TRBJ1-5; D is possibly TRBD1 (5 bases). The V end lost 2 bases, the J end lost 2 bases, and 7 bases lay between the germline ends. The CDR3 is 14 residues long. Germline V gene lookup returns CDR1 MGHRA and CDR2 YSYEKL. The CDR3 bases are TGCGCCAGCAGCCAAACAGGACGCAATCAGCCCCAGCATTTT. Its protein product is CASSQTGRNQPQHF.

This chain links TRBV7-8 with TRBJ2-7, with a weak D call TRBD1 (6 bases). This CDR3 region has 15 residues. CDR1 is SGHVS and CDR2 is FQNEAQ in the germline V gene. Trimming pared 8 bases from V and 1 base from J, leaving 18 bases between. The CDR3 loop reads CASQTYQGPSYEQYF. In DNA form, the CDR3 reads TGTGCCAGCCAGACGTATCAGGGGCCGTCCTACGAGCAGTACTTC.

This clone was detected only a few times. This chain links TRBV18 with TRBJ1-2; TRBD1 aligns across 11 bases. With 6 bases clipped from V and 4 bases from J, the junction kept 4 bases outside the gene matches. There are 14 residues in the CDR3. In germline, CDR1 is KGHSH, CDR2 LQKENI. The CDR3 spells CASSPGQGVYGYTF. The CDR3, as DNA: TGTGCCAGCTCTCCGGGACAGGGGGTCTATGGCTACACCTTC.

V and J are TRBV6-4 and TRBJ1-2; 10 bases are shared with TRBD1. The ends lost 6 bases at V and 10 bases at J; junction bases unmatched: 8. Per germline, CDR1 MRHNA and CDR2 SNTAGT. The CDR3 spans 13 residues. In DNA, the CDR3 is TGTGCCAGCAGATCCCGGGACAGGGGAGACTACACCTTC. This codes for CASRSRDRGDYTF.

This rearrangement joins TRBV11-2 to TRBJ2-3, with TRBD2 matching over 9 bases. J was trimmed by 4 bases and V by 0 bases; bases with no gene match: 14. CDR1 and CDR2 from the germline V gene are SGHAT and FQNNGV. The CDR3 has 19 amino acids. CDR3 coding DNA: TGTGCCAGCAGCTTAGATATTGGGAGGCGGGGGGGCGAGTCAGATACGCAGTATTTT. Protein sequence: CASSLDIGRRGGESDTQYF.

The gene calls are TRBV11-2 and TRBJ1-1, with 7 bases aligning to TRBD1. V lost 8 bases to trimming and J lost 3 bases; unmatched junction nucleotides: 12. The germline gives CDR1 SGHAT, CDR2 FQNNGV. This CDR3 has 15 residues. The CDR3 here is CASRDYRGGYTEAFF. The CDR3 DNA reads as TGTGCCAGCCGCGATTACAGAGGGGGCTACACTGAAGCTTTCTTT.

J is TRBJ1-2 and V is TRBV4-3, with TRBD1 identical over 10 bases. V lost 2 bases to trimming and J lost 1 base; unmatched junction nucleotides: 13. The CDR3 contains 19 residues. The V gene's germline CDR1 is LGHNA and CDR2 YSLEER. The CDR3 loop is CASSQSSGQGTHFNYGYTF. The CDR3 nucleotides read TGCGCCAGCAGCCAATCATCGGGACAGGGGACACATTTTAACTATGGCTACACCTTC.

The chain combines TRBV5-1 with TRBJ1-4; D perhaps matches TRBD1 (6 bases). Germline values: CDR1 SGHRS, CDR2 YFSETQ. V was cut by 6 bases and J by 0 bases, with 12 bases left in between. The CDR3 is 15 amino acids. The CDR3 DNA follows: TGCGCCAGCAAAAGGGGGAACCCAACTAATGAAAAACTGTTTTTT. Translating it yields CASKRGNPTNEKLFF.

The chain combines TRBV27 with TRBJ1-5, with D maybe TRBD1 (6 bases). Germline V gene data show CDR1 as MNHEY and CDR2 as SMNVEV (reference sequence). The germline V and J ends were trimmed by 5 bases and 7 bases, with 15 bases remaining between them. This CDR3 is 14 amino acids long. The CDR3 DNA is TGTGCCAGCAGTCCAAACAGGGATAGCCAGCCCCAGCATTTT. The encoded protein is CASSPNRDSQPQHF.

J is TRBJ1-3 and V is TRBV5-6; 9 bases agree with TRBD1. V dropped 5 bases and J dropped 4; count of bases not matched to a gene: 10. Germline V gene sequence: CDR1 SGHDT, CDR2 YYEEEE. CDR3 length: 16 residues. CDR3 region: CASSLYRDRAGNTIYF. CDR3 sequence (DNA): TGTGCCAGCAGTCTTTACCGGGACAGGGCGGGAAACACCATATATTTT.

The chain is built from TRBV4-1 and TRBJ2-3; 12 nucleotides agree with TRBD2. The CDR3 runs to 18 residues. Germline CDR1 MGHRA, CDR2 YSYEKL. V trimming: 3 bases; J trimming: 1 base; junction bases outside the gene matches: 8. CDR3 bases: TGCGCCAGCAGCCACCGACTAGCGGGGGTATTAGGCACAGATACGCAGTATTTT. Its translation: CASSHRLAGVLGTDTQYF.

The rearrangement links TRBV2 to TRBJ1-1; TRBD1 is a possible D gene (5 bases). Between the trimmed V and J ends, which lost 8 bases and 7 bases, there was a span of 14 bases. Germline CDR1 reads SNHLY; CDR2 reads FYNNEI. The CDR3 loop spans 12 amino acids. The CDR3 DNA follows: TGTGCCAGCGAAGGAGGGGCAATTGAAGCTTTCTTT. Its protein is CASEGGAIEAFF. Using reference TRBV2 and TRBJ1-1 for the parts outside the CDR3, the full variable domain is EPEVTQTPSHQVTQMGQEVILRCVPISNHLYFYWYRQILGQKVEFLVSFYNNEISEKSEIFDDQFSVERPDGSNFTLKIRSTKLEDSAMYFCASEGGAIEAFFGQGTRLTVV.

The chain is built from TRBV6-1 and TRBJ2-4, with D possibly matching TRBD1 (6 bases). The ends were cut back, 6 bases at V and 9 bases at J, with 12 bases in the middle. Germline CDR1 reads MNHNS; CDR2 reads SASEGT. The CDR3 consists of 12 residues. CDR3 amino acids: CASRIPGVIQYF. The CDR3 bases are TGTGCCAGCAGGATACCAGGGGTCATTCAGTACTTC.

The genes are TRBV7-8 and TRBJ2-2; D might be TRBD1 (6 bases). Trimming took 6 bases from V and 2 from J, leaving 16 bases between them. CDR1 SGHVS and CDR2 FQNEAQ come from the germline V gene. This CDR3 contains 16 residues. The CDR3 bases are TGTGCCAGCAGTTGGTGGACAGATTCTAACACCGGGGAGCTGTTTTTT. This encodes CASSWWTDSNTGELFF. The variable domain in full, completed from reference TRBV7-8 and TRBJ2-2, reads GAGVSQSPRYKVAKRGQDVALRCDPISGHVSLFWYQQALGQGPEFLTYFQNEAQLDKSGLPSDRFFAERPEGSVSTLKIQRTQQEDSAVYLCASSWWTDSNTGELFFGEGSRLTVL.

The chain uses TRBV6-1 and TRBJ1-2; D is perhaps TRBD1 (5 bases). The CDR3 is 15 amino acids. Looked up from germline, CDR1 is MNHNS and CDR2 is SASEGT. Between the trimmed V and J ends, which lost 2 bases and 8 bases, there was a span of 18 bases. The DNA of the CDR3 is TGTGCCAGCAGTGAATCGCCAGGGTGGATAGGAGGCTACACCTTC. Its translation: CASSESPGWIGGYTF.

The chain uses TRBV7-9 and TRBJ2-1; TRBD2 aligns across 10 bases. Trimming removed 10 bases from V and 0 bases from J; junction bases left unmatched: 12. The CDR3 spans 17 residues. Germline V lookup: CDR1 SEHNR, CDR2 FQNEAQ (reference sequence). The CDR3 nucleotides read TGTGCCACGGTAGGGACTAGCGTGAAAAGCTCCTACAATGAGCAGTTCTTC. Its protein is CATVGTSVKSSYNEQFF.

The chain is built from TRBV29-1 and TRBJ2-7; no clear D. The germline V gene encodes CDR1 SQVTM and CDR2 ANQGSEA. CDR3 size: 12 residues. Trimming took 4 bases from V and 0 from J, leaving 7 bases between them. The CDR3 here is CSVATPSYEQYF. In DNA, the CDR3 is TGCAGCGTTGCGACACCCTCCTACGAGCAGTACTTC.